This T cell receptor beta chain appears in the sequencing data of a study of T cell responses to AZD1222 COVID-19 vaccine. This CDR3 region has 15 residues. V trimming: 4 bases; J trimming: 8 bases; junction bases outside the gene matches: 8. The germline gives CDR1 KGHDR, CDR2 SFDVKD. Only one count was recorded for this clone. Data came from immunoSEQ multiplex PCR; TCRdb stores just in-frame clones and leaves some out. The sample lists 150,000 to 200,000 clones; around 92% were seen once. The V gene is TRBV24-1, the J gene TRBJ1-5; 9 positions agree with TRBD1. The sequenced sample was peripheral blood, obtained on day 0 of AZD1222 vaccination. The sequence was obtained from an adult in good health. The DNA of the CDR3 is TGTGCCACCAGTGAAACAGGGGGCACGGGTGAGCCCCAGCATTTT. Amino acid sequence: CATSETGGTGEPQHF.